What follows are 25 T cell receptor beta chains derived from one specimen sequenced in a study of blood T cell repertoires in COVID-19. The repertoire was sequenced with immunoSEQ multiplex PCR; TCRdb's copy has only in-frame clones and lacks some. The sample yields approximately 330,000 clones, 87% seen once. Sequencing was performed on peripheral blood. These receptors were taken from a man younger than 45 with COVID-19, enrolled during active disease.

The gene calls are TRBV27 and TRBJ1-1; 8 bases fit TRBD1. In germline, CDR1 is MNHEY, CDR2 SMNVEV (reference sequence). Trimming at V came to 3 bases and at J to 1 base, leaving 10 bases not matched to a gene. This CDR3 is built from 17 residues. The CDR3 DNA is TGTGCCAGCAGTTTTCGATCCAGGGGGCTGGGGAACACTGAAGCTTTCTTT. The encoded protein is CASSFRSRGLGNTEAFF.

The rearrangement links TRBV4-3 to TRBJ2-7, with 10 positions matching TRBD1. Looked up from germline, CDR1 is LGHNA and CDR2 is YSLEER. The CDR3 is 16 amino acids. The trim removed 0 bases at V and 1 base at J, leaving 3 bases unmatched. CDR3 nucleotides: TGCGCCAGCAGCCAAGAGGACAGGGGGTTATCCTACGAGCAGTACTTC. Its translation is CASSQEDRGLSYEQYF.

This clone appeared once. The chain carries TRBV4-3 and TRBJ2-7; possibly TRBD1 for D (6 bases). Trimming shortened V by 1 base and J by 5 bases, and 12 bases separated the two germline ends. CDR1 is LGHNA and CDR2 is YSLEER in the germline V gene. CDR3 length: 14 residues. In nucleotides, the CDR3 is TGCGCCAGCAGCCAAGTAGGGGGAAACAACGAGCAGTACTTC. This gives the protein CASSQVGGNNEQYF.

The genes are TRBV5-6 and TRBJ2-7; D ambiguous. V lost 1 base, J lost 1 base, and 6 bases lay in between. Looked up from germline, CDR1 is SGHDT and CDR2 is YYEEEE. CDR3 length equals 13 residues. The CDR3 DNA sequence: TGTGCCAGCAGCTTGCTGGAGTCCTACGAGCAGTACTTC. This sequence encodes CASSLLESYEQYF. Supplemented by reference TRBV5-6 and TRBJ2-7, the full variable domain reads DAGVTQSPTHLIKTRGQQVTLRCSPKSGHDTVSWYQQALGQGPQFIFQYYEEEERQRGNFPDRFSGHQFPNYSSELNVNALLLGDSALYLCASSLLESYEQYFGPGTRLTVT.

The rearrangement uses TRBV28 and TRBJ2-3; possibly TRBD1 for D (5 bases). CDR1 is MDHEN, CDR2 SYDVKM, per germline. Trimming left V 10 bases short and J 6 bases short, with 17 bases between. There are 13 residues in the CDR3. In DNA form, the CDR3 reads TGTGCCATCCGAAGGGGTAACGGGGATACGCAGTATTTT. Amino acid sequence: CAIRRGNGDTQYF.

The rearrangement links TRBV14 to TRBJ2-7; TRBD2 might be the D (7 bases). Deletions cut 1 base from V and 9 bases from J, with 16 bases between. This CDR3 is 14 amino acids long. Germline lookup yields CDR1 SGHDN and CDR2 FVKESK. The DNA of the CDR3 is TGTGCCAGCAGCCAAGGCTCGGGGGGCCCTGCGCAGTACTTC. Translated: CASSQGSGGPAQYF. The full variable domain, rest sourced from reference TRBV14 and TRBJ2-7, is EAGVTQFPSHSVIEKGQTVTLRCDPISGHDNLYWYRRVMGKEIKFLLHFVKESKQDESGMPNNRFLAERTGGTYSTLKVQPAELEDSGVYFCASSQGSGGPAQYFGPGTRLTVT.

The chain joins TRBV27 to TRBJ2-1, with D perhaps matching TRBD1 (5 bases). The V gene lost 1 base and the J gene lost 6 bases, with 13 bases spanning the gap. The CDR3 sequence is 15 residues long. The V gene's germline CDR1 is MNHEY and CDR2 SMNVEV (reference sequence). The CDR3 sequence is CASSLWQGGGNEQFF. The CDR3 nucleotides read TGTGCCAGCAGTTTATGGCAGGGTGGCGGCAATGAGCAGTTCTTC.

The DNA of the CDR3 is TGCGCCAGCAGCCCGGGGACTAGCGGGAGTTACGAGCAGTACTTC. Translating it yields CASSPGTSGSYEQYF. The chain combines TRBV4-1 with TRBJ2-7, with 14 positions matching TRBD2. The CDR3 is 15 amino acids. Germline values: CDR1 MGHRA, CDR2 YSYEKL. The V segment lost 4 bases and the J segment 4 bases; nucleotides outside the gene matches: 3.

The chain combines TRBV5-1 with TRBJ2-3, with 9 nucleotides matching TRBD2. Unmatched junction bases numbered 8, after V lost 4 bases and J lost 5 bases. The CDR3 extends over 15 amino acids. From germline, CDR1 is SGHRS and CDR2 YFSETQ. The CDR3 loop reads CASSPAGGERDTQYF. For the CDR3, the DNA is TGCGCCAGCAGCCCGGCGGGAGGGGAGAGAGATACGCAGTATTTT.

V is TRBV2 and J is TRBJ1-1, with 8 bases fitting TRBD1. The CDR3 has 15 residues. V was clipped by 6 bases and J by 3 bases; unmatched bases: 9. CDR1 and CDR2 (germline): SNHLY, FYNNEI. CDR3 region: CASRPWTGLHTEAFF. The CDR3, as DNA: TGTGCCAGCAGGCCTTGGACAGGGTTGCACACTGAAGCTTTCTTT.

The chain carries TRBV5-4 and TRBJ2-5; D might be TRBD1 (5 bases). CDR3 size: 14 residues. The germline CDR1 and CDR2 sequences are SGHNT and YYREEE (reference sequence). The V gene lost 1 base and the J gene lost 1 base, with 8 bases spanning the gap. CDR3 loop: CASSLYRSQETQYF. As DNA, the CDR3 is TGTGCCAGCAGCTTGTACAGGAGCCAAGAGACCCAGTACTTC.

The rearrangement joins TRBV5-1 to TRBJ1-2; 7 bases map to TRBD1. The CDR3 spans 16 residues. Trimming took 2 bases from V and 7 from J; bases not matched to a gene: 14. CDR1 is SGHRS and CDR2 is YFSETQ in the germline V gene. The chain's CDR3 is CASSLQGQAVLSGYTF. In DNA, the CDR3 is TGCGCCAGCAGCTTACAAGGACAGGCGGTCCTGAGTGGCTACACCTTC.

The chain's CDR3 is CASSPNTDTQYF. CDR3 bases: TGTGCCAGCAGCCCAAATACAGATACGCAGTATTTT. The V and J genes are TRBV9 and TRBJ2-3; no firm D call. The ends were cut back, 4 bases at V and 3 bases at J, with 6 bases in the middle. Germline-derived CDR1 and CDR2 are SGDLS and YYNGEE. CDR3 size: 12 residues.

The rearrangement joins TRBV28 to TRBJ1-2; TRBD1 aligns across 11 bases. V shed 5 bases, J shed 6 bases, and the junction held 14 bases outside the gene matches. Germline V gene sequence: CDR1 MDHEN, CDR2 SYDVKM. The CDR3 runs 17 residues. The CDR3 is CASSPLPPGTGGDGYTF. In DNA form, the CDR3 reads TGTGCCAGCAGTCCTTTACCCCCCGGGACAGGGGGAGATGGCTACACCTTC.

The rearrangement links TRBV29-1 to TRBJ1-2; 8 bases are a match to TRBD1. Germline CDR1 is SQVTM and CDR2 is ANQGSEA. The CDR3 sequence is 12 residues long. Germline trimming cut 5 bases from V and 5 bases from J; bases unmatched to any gene: 4. In nucleotides, the CDR3 is TGCAGCGTTTCCGGACAGGGATATGGCTACACCTTC. It yields the protein CSVSGQGYGYTF.

The chain couples TRBV10-2 to TRBJ1-5, with a weak D call TRBD1 (5 bases). Germline CDR1 reads WSHSY; CDR2 reads SAAADI. The CDR3 is 16 amino acids. Trimming stripped 4 bases from V and 4 bases from J, with 17 bases between. CDR3 sequence reads: CASSGGGRDRNQPQHF. The CDR3 coding sequence is TGCGCCAGCAGTGGGGGGGGTAGGGATAGGAATCAGCCCCAGCATTTT.

This clone was recorded once. This chain links TRBV10-3 with TRBJ1-1, with a weak D call TRBD1 (6 bases). The germline V gene encodes CDR1 ENHRY and CDR2 SYGVKD. This CDR3 is built from 15 residues. V dropped 3 bases and J dropped 5 bases, with 16 bases sitting between them. The CDR3 reads CAISDGGAGGTEAFF. In nucleotides, the CDR3 is TGTGCCATCAGTGATGGGGGGGCAGGTGGGACTGAAGCTTTCTTT.

The chain uses TRBV2 and TRBJ2-5; tentative D call: TRBD2 (5 bases). Germline CDR1 is SNHLY and CDR2 is FYNNEI. Trimming removed 10 bases from V and 2 bases from J, with 20 bases in between. The CDR3 consists of 15 residues. CDR3 amino acids: CATLRYGLSQETQYF. The CDR3 DNA follows: TGTGCCACCTTAAGGTACGGACTTTCTCAAGAGACCCAGTACTTC. The complete variable domain, with remaining parts taken from reference TRBV2 and TRBJ2-5, reads EPEVTQTPSHQVTQMGQEVILRCVPISNHLYFYWYRQILGQKVEFLVSFYNNEISEKSEIFDDQFSVERPDGSNFTLKIRSTKLEDSAMYFCATLRYGLSQETQYFGPGTRLLVL.

The rearrangement joins TRBV6-5 to TRBJ1-5; unclear D gene. The CDR3 consists of 16 residues. Germline loops: CDR1 MNHEY, CDR2 SVGAGI. Trimming shortened V by 0 bases and J by 0 bases, and 9 bases separated the two germline ends. DNA for the CDR3: TGTGCCAGCAGTTACTCTGCGGCTGCTAGCAATCAGCCCCAGCATTTT. It yields the protein CASSYSAAASNQPQHF.

This clone was seen just once. The chain couples TRBV7-9 to TRBJ1-4; D not resolved. Germline CDR1 SEHNR, CDR2 FQNEAQ (reference sequence). This CDR3 contains 14 residues. V was pared by 0 bases and J by 3 bases, with 5 bases between. The CDR3 DNA follows: TGTGCCAGCAGCTTAGCCGGGTCTAATGAAAAACTGTTTTTT. Translating gives CASSLAGSNEKLFF.

The chain uses TRBV15 and TRBJ1-4; 8 bases are a match to TRBD1. Germline-derived CDR1 and CDR2 are LNHNV and YYDKDF (reference sequence). V gave up 4 bases and J gave up 4 bases; unmatched junction bases: 5. The CDR3 is 15 residues long. CDR3 sequence reads: CATSKGQAINEKLFF. In nucleotides, the CDR3 is TGTGCCACCAGCAAGGGACAGGCGATTAATGAAAAACTGTTTTTT.

V usage is TRBV3-1 (or the pseudogene TRBV3-2) and J usage is TRBJ2-3, with 11 bases fitting TRBD2. CDR1 is LGHDT, CDR2 YNNKEL, per germline (reference sequence). Germline trimming cut 4 bases from V and 4 bases from J; bases unmatched to any gene: 13. This CDR3 spans 18 amino acids. The CDR3 loop is CASSRRKGLAERADTQYF. CDR3 sequence (DNA): TGTGCCAGCAGCCGAAGGAAGGGACTAGCGGAAAGGGCAGATACGCAGTATTTT.

The chain is built from TRBV13 and TRBJ1-5, with 8 bases that match TRBD1. CDR1 is PRHDT and CDR2 is FYEKMQ in the germline V gene (reference sequence). V lost 3 bases and J lost 1; bases outside the gene matches: 2. The CDR3 runs 15 residues. The CDR3 here is CASSLDRASNQPQHF. In DNA form, the CDR3 reads TGTGCCAGCAGCTTGGACAGGGCGAGCAATCAGCCCCAGCATTTT.

V is TRBV5-4 and J is TRBJ2-7, with D maybe TRBD2 (5 bases). Trimming pared 3 bases from V and 3 bases from J, leaving 16 bases between. Looked up from germline, CDR1 is SGHNT and CDR2 is YYREEE (reference sequence). This CDR3 spans 15 amino acids. Here the CDR3 DNA reads TGTGCCAGCAGCTCGAGTACGGGGTCCCTCTACGAGCAGTACTTC. Protein: CASSSSTGSLYEQYF.

The chain is built from TRBV5-6 and TRBJ1-3, with D unclear. Trimming left V 5 bases short and J 0 bases short, with 18 bases between. The germline CDR1 and CDR2 sequences are SGHDT and YYEEEE. This CDR3 region has 17 residues. The CDR3 is CASSSPGRYSSGNTIYF. CDR3 nucleotides: TGTGCCAGCAGTTCACCAGGTCGTTATTCCTCTGGAAACACCATATATTTT.